A selection of T cell receptor beta chains follows, all from one sample in a study of early T cells in non-severe SARS-CoV-2 infection. TCRdb re-called the 5' RACE reads with MiXCR, one entry per CDR3 protein. The sample has under 50,000 distinct CDR3 sequences; around 4.6% are singletons. Sequencing was done on a sample of whole blood. These receptor sequences come from an adult who was a healthcare worker with PCR-confirmed SARS-CoV-2 infection or an uninfected control (not recorded which). Each CDR3 is given with its conserved first and last residue. Fields, in order: V gene, D gene, clone size, J gene, CDR3 DNA, CDR3 protein. A D gene is named only where the DNA matches it firmly. Clone size is not always given. Where it is, it says once, few, many or a class for expanded clones.

TRBV20-1,TRBD1,many,TRBJ2-1,TGCAGTGCTAGAGCAGGGGACAGCTTTTTCTACAATGAGCAGTTCTTC,CSARAGDSFFYNEQFF
TRBV4-3,NA,many,TRBJ1-4,TGCGCCAGCAGCCAAGATAATGTGGAAGGGGAAAAACTGTTTTTT,CASSQDNVEGEKLFF
TRBV9,NA,few,TRBJ1-2,TGTGCCAGCAGCGCGGTAGGCTATGGCTACACCTTC,CASSAVGYGYTF
TRBV7-9,NA,many,TRBJ1-3,TGTGCCAGCAGCTTATATAAGTCCATAGGGACATCTGGAAACACCATATATTTT,CASSLYKSIGTSGNTIYF
TRBV28,NA,many,TRBJ2-4,TGTGCCAGCAGTTCAGGGGAGCGGGCCAAAAACATTCAGTACTTC,CASSSGERAKNIQYF
TRBV9,NA,many,TRBJ1-2,TGTGCCAGCAGCGTAGCTCCGGGATCCAACTATGGCTACACCTTC,CASSVAPGSNYGYTF
TRBV10-3,TRBD1,once,TRBJ1-4,TGTGCCATCAGTAACAGGGGGCTAAAGAATGAAAAACTGTTTTTT,CAISNRGLKNEKLFF
TRBV7-9,NA,many,TRBJ2-2,TGTGCCAGCAGCTTGTCGGTCGGGGAGCTGTTTTTT,CASSLSVGELFF
TRBV28,TRBD2,few,TRBJ2-5,TGTGCCAGCAGGATTGGCGGGGGTCTGGAGACCCAGTACTTC,CASRIGGGLETQYF
TRBV6-5,NA,NA,TRBJ2-3,TGTGCCAGCAGACGCCGGGGCACAGATACGCAGTATTTT,CASRRRGTDTQYF
TRBV3-1,NA,few,TRBJ1-3,TGTGCCAGCAGCCAAGTAGTCCCAGGGGCCGGAGGCACCATATATTTT,CASSQVVPGAGGTIYF
TRBV11-2,TRBD2,many,TRBJ2-1,TGTGCCAGCAGCTTTAGCGGGGGGGGCTACAATGAGCAGTTCTTC,CASSFSGGGYNEQFF
TRBV7-9,TRBD1,few,TRBJ1-2,TGTGCCAGCAGAGGACAGGGGGATGGCTACACCTTC,CASRGQGDGYTF
TRBV7-2,NA,many,TRBJ2-3,TGTGCCAGCAGCTTTAGCGGTGCCTACACAGATACGCAGTATTTT,CASSFSGAYTDTQYF
TRBV10-3,NA,many,TRBJ2-3,TGTGCCATCAGTGAGTTAGTGAATAGCACAGATACGCAGTATTTT,CAISELVNSTDTQYF
TRBV20-1,NA,many,TRBJ2-3,TGCAGTGCTAGAGATTCACAGAGCACAGATACGCAGTATTTT,CSARDSQSTDTQYF
TRBV29-1,TRBD2,medium-sized,TRBJ2-1,TGCAGCGGATCGACTAGCGGGGGGGCCTTCAATGAGCAGTTCTTC,CSGSTSGGAFNEQFF
TRBV28,TRBD1,few,TRBJ1-6,TGTGCCAGCAGGGGACAGTATTATAATTCACCCCTCCACTTT,CASRGQYYNSPLHF
TRBV20-1,TRBD2,few,TRBJ2-1,TGCAGTGCTACCCTGGTTAGGCTAGCGGGGGGGAATGTCGACAATGAGCAGTTCTTC,CSATLVRLAGGNVDNEQFF
TRBV5-6,NA,many,TRBJ1-6,TGTGCCAGCAGCTTGCTCCAGGGAGAGTCACCCCTCCACTTT,CASSLLQGESPLHF
TRBV6-5,NA,many,TRBJ2-3,TGTGCCAGCAGTTCCCGGGGGGCCTTGGGCACAGATACGCAGTATTTT,CASSSRGALGTDTQYF
TRBV20-1,NA,many,TRBJ1-3,TGCAGTGCTAGAGATTCAGGAAGGACCATATATTTT,CSARDSGRTIYF
TRBV7-9,NA,many,TRBJ2-2,TGTGCCAGCAGCTTCAGCTTAACAAGGAACACCGGGGAGCTGTTTTTT,CASSFSLTRNTGELFF
TRBV25-1,NA,many,TRBJ1-6,TGTGCCAGCAGTGTTTGGGATAATTCACCCCTCCACTTT,CASSVWDNSPLHF
TRBV20-1,TRBD1,many,TRBJ2-3,TGCAGTGCGCAGACAGGGGCGACTAGCACAGATACGCAGTATTTT,CSAQTGATSTDTQYF
TRBV13,NA,many,TRBJ2-7,TGTGCCAGCAGCCGTGGGTTCGACCGGGGCGAGCAGTACTTC,CASSRGFDRGEQYF
TRBV4-3,NA,few,TRBJ2-4,TGCGCCAGCAGCCAAAACAGCATAATTGACAGGGAGGATGACATTCAGTACTTC,CASSQNSIIDREDDIQYF
TRBV6-6,NA,NA,TRBJ2-2,TGTGCCAGCAGTTACGGCCAGGCGTCCGGGGAGCTGTTTTTT,CASSYGQASGELFF
TRBV11-2,TRBD1,NA,TRBJ2-7,TGTGCCAGCAGCTTTAGTGGGACAGCAGCCTACGAGCAGTACTTC,CASSFSGTAAYEQYF
TRBV7-2,NA,many,TRBJ2-3,TGTGCCAGCAGCTTCAGAAGACCCAACCCCACAGATACGCAGTATTTT,CASSFRRPNPTDTQYF
TRBV7-8,NA,many,TRBJ2-1,TGTGCCAGCAGCTTAGCCCCGGGGTTGAGTGAGCAGTTCTTC,CASSLAPGLSEQFF
TRBV6-1,TRBD1,many,TRBJ1-1,TGTGCCAGCAGTGAACGGACAGGCCGGAACACTGAAGCTTTCTTT,CASSERTGRNTEAFF
TRBV7-9,NA,NA,TRBJ2-4,TGTGCCAGCAGCCCAAATATGAGACAGGGAGGGCAAAACATTCAGTACTTC,CASSPNMRQGGQNIQYF
TRBV20-1,NA,many,TRBJ2-1,TGCAGTGCTAGAGTTAGCTACCACAATGAGCAGTTCTTC,CSARVSYHNEQFF